This T cell receptor beta chain was identified during a study of shared clonotypes between healthy human individuals. Produced via immunoSEQ multiplex PCR; TCRdb's table is partial and in-frame only. Among around 370,000 clones listed, 95% to 97% were seen once. V gave up 6 bases and J gave up 4 bases; unmatched junction bases: 18. CDR3 length: 17 amino acids. Germline V lookup: CDR1 MDHEN, CDR2 SYDVKM. Participating donors were healthy, HIV-negative adults free of recent acute infections or vaccinations. The V gene is TRBV28, the J gene TRBJ2-7, with TRBD2 identical over 7 bases. The sequence was obtained from a man aged 25-45 years in good health. Sample: memory CD8+ T cells sorted from blood. Subset indicated: CD45RO+ cells pooled with CCR7-negative TemRA cells. This CDR3 is CASSLNPSGGAWYEQYF. The CDR3 nucleotides read TGTGCCAGCAGCCTAAATCCTAGCGGAGGGGCTTGGTACGAGCAGTACTTC.